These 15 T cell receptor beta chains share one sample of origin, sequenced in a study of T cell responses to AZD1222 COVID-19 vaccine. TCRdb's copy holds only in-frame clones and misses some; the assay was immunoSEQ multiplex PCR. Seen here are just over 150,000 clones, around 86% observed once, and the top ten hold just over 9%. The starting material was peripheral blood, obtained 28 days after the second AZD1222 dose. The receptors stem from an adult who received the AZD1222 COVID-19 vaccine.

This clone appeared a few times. Written as DNA, the CDR3 is TGTGCCAGCAGTTCCCTACAAAGCGGCAATGAAAAACTGTTTTTT. This gives the protein CASSSLQSGNEKLFF. This rearrangement joins TRBV28 to TRBJ1-4; no definite D call. The germline V gene encodes CDR1 MDHEN and CDR2 SYDVKM. The V end lost 4 bases, the J end lost 5 bases, and 14 bases lay between the germline ends. The CDR3 totals 15 residues.

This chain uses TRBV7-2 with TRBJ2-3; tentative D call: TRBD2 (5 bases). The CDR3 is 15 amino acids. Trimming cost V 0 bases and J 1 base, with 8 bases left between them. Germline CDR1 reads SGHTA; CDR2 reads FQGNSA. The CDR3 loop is CASSLAPRGTDTQYF. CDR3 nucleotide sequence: TGTGCCAGCAGCTTAGCGCCGCGGGGCACAGATACGCAGTATTTT.

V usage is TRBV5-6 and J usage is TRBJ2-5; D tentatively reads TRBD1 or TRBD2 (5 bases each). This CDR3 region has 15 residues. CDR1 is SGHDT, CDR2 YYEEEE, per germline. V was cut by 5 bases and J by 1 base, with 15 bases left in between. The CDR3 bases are TGTGCCAGCAGTTATAGGGACCGAGCCCAAGAGACCCAGTACTTC. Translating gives CASSYRDRAQETQYF. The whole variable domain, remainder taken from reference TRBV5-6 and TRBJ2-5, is DAGVTQSPTHLIKTRGQQVTLRCSPKSGHDTVSWYQQALGQGPQFIFQYYEEEERQRGNFPDRFSGHQFPNYSSELNVNALLLGDSALYLCASSYRDRAQETQYFGPGTRLLVL.

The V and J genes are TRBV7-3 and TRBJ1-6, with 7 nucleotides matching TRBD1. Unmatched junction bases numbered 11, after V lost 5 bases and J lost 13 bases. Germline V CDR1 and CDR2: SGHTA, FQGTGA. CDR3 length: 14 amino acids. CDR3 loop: CASSPTGTVPPLHF. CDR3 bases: TGTGCCAGCAGCCCGACAGGGACTGTTCCGCCCCTCCACTTT.

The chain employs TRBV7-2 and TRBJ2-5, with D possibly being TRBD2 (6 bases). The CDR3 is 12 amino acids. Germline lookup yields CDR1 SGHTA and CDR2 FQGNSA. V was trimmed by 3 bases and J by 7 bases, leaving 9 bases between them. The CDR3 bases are TGTGCCAGCAGCTTTAGGCGGGGGACCCAGTACTTC. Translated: CASSFRRGTQYF.

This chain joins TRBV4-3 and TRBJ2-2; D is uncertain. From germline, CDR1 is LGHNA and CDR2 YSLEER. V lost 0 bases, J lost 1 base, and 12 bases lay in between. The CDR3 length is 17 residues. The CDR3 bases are TGCGCCAGCAGCCAAGAGGGCGTAGGGTTGAACACCGGGGAGCTGTTTTTT. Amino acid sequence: CASSQEGVGLNTGELFF.

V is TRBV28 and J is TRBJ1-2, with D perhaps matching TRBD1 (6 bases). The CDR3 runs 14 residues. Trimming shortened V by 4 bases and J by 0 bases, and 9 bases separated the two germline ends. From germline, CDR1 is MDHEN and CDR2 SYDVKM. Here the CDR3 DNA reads TGTGCCAGCAGTTACAGGGTCGCTAACTATGGCTACACCTTC. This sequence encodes CASSYRVANYGYTF.

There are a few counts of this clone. CDR3: CASSIDGYRGTEAFF. The CDR3 region has the DNA TGCGCCAGCAGTATCGACGGATATAGGGGCACTGAAGCTTTCTTT. The chain recombines TRBV5-1 with TRBJ1-1; D is possibly TRBD1 (5 bases). V lost 5 bases, J lost 4 bases, and 18 bases lay in between. There are 15 residues in the CDR3. Germline CDR1 and CDR2: SGHRS and YFSETQ.

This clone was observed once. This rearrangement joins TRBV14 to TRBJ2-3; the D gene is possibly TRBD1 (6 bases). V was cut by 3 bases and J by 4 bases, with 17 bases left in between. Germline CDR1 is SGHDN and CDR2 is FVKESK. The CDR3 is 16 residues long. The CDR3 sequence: CASSHHFRTDSDTQYF. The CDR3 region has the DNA TGTGCCAGCAGCCATCATTTTCGGACAGATTCAGATACGCAGTATTTT.

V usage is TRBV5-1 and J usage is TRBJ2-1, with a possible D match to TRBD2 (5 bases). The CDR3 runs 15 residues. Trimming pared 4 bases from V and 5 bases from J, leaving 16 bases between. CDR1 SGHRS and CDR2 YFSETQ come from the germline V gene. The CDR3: CASSPGPGGNNEQFF. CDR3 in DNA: TGCGCCAGCAGCCCCGGACCAGGAGGAAACAATGAGCAGTTCTTC. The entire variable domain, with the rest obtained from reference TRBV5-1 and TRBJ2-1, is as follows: KAGVTQTPRYLIKTRGQQVTLSCSPISGHRSVSWYQQTPGQGLQFLFEYFSETQRNKGNFPGRFSGRQFSNSRSEMNVSTLELGDSALYLCASSPGPGGNNEQFFGPGTRLTVL.

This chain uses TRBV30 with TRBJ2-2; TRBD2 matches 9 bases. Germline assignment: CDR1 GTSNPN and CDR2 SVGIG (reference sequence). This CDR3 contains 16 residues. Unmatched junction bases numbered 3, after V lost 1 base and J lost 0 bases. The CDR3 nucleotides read TGTGCCTGGAGTGCTAGCGGGAACACGAACACCGGGGAGCTGTTTTTT. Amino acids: CAWSASGNTNTGELFF.

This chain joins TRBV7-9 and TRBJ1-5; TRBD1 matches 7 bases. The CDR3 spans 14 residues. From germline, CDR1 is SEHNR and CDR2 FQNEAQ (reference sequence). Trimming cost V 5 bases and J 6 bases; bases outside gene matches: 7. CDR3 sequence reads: CASSESTGVQPQHF. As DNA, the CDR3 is TGTGCCAGCAGCGAGTCAACAGGGGTTCAGCCCCAGCATTTT.

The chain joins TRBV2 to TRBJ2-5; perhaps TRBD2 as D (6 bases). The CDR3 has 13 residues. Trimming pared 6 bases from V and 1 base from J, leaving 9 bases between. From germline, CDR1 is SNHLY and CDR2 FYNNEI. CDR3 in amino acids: CASRTGLQETQYF. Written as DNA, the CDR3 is TGTGCCAGCAGGACGGGACTCCAAGAGACCCAGTACTTC.

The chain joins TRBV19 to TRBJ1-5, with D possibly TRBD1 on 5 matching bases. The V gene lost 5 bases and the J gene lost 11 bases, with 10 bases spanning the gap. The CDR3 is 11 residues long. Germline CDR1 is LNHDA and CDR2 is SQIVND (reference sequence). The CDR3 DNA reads TGTGCCAGTAGTGGGGGGAGGGCCCAGCATTTT. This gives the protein CASSGGRAQHF.

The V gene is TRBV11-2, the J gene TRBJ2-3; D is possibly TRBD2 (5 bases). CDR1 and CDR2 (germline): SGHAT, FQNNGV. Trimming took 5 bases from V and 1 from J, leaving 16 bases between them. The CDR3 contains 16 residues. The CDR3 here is CASSMFGLRGTDTQYF. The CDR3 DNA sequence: TGTGCCAGCAGCATGTTTGGACTGCGGGGCACAGATACGCAGTATTTT. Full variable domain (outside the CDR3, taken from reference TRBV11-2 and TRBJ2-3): EAGVAQSPRYKIIEKRQSVAFWCNPISGHATLYWYQQILGQGPKLLIQFQNNGVVDDSQLPKDRFSAERLKGVDSTLKIQPAKLEDSAVYLCASSMFGLRGTDTQYFGPGTRLTVL.